The 10 T cell receptor beta chains below come from one sample, sequenced in a study of T cell changes during pregnancy in multiple sclerosis. This table comes from immunoSEQ multiplex PCR, and its TCRdb copy is limited to in-frame clones, with some not included. The table has around 48,000 clones, approximately 85% seen once; the top ten hold around 1.3%. The sequencing used CD4+ T cells from peripheral blood mononuclear cells, collected in the second trimester of pregnancy. The origin of the receptors is a female donor with multiple sclerosis, enrolled in a pregnancy study.

This clone occurred once. The CDR3, as DNA: TGCGCCAGCAGCCGAGACAGAAACACAGATACGCAGTATTTT. It codes for CASSRDRNTDTQYF. The chain carries TRBV5-1 and TRBJ2-3; TRBD1 might be the D (5 bases). The CDR3 covers 14 residues. The V gene's germline CDR1 is SGHRS and CDR2 YFSETQ. Deletions cut 4 bases from V and 2 bases from J, with 11 bases between. Full variable domain (outside the CDR3, taken from reference TRBV5-1 and TRBJ2-3): KAGVTQTPRYLIKTRGQQVTLSCSPISGHRSVSWYQQTPGQGLQFLFEYFSETQRNKGNFPGRFSGRQFSNSRSEMNVSTLELGDSALYLCASSRDRNTDTQYFGPGTRLTVL.

Regarding this clone: Within the sample, other DNA sequences also encode this same CDR3. The V gene is TRBV9, the J gene TRBJ1-1, with 7 bases matching TRBD1. J was trimmed by 3 bases and V by 2 bases; bases with no gene match: 19. Per the germline V gene, CDR1 is SGDLS and CDR2 is YYNGEE. The CDR3 contains 19 residues. CDR3 nucleotides: TGTGCCAGCAGCGTGGGTAAGGCGGAGGGGGCCCTCAGGGACACTGAAGCTTTCTTT. Translated: CASSVGKAEGALRDTEAFF.

The chain links TRBV7-2 to TRBJ2-5; D is perhaps TRBD1 (6 bases). Germline V CDR1 and CDR2: SGHTA, FQGNSA. The CDR3 covers 17 residues. With 5 bases removed from V and 2 bases from J, the gap between germline ends came to 21 bases. CDR3 region: CASSLTRGRDPQETQYF. The CDR3 DNA follows: TGTGCCAGCAGCCTCACTAGGGGGAGAGACCCTCAAGAGACCCAGTACTTC.

V gene TRBV19 combines with J gene TRBJ2-3; D unclear. Trimming shortened V by 7 bases and J by 3 bases, and 11 bases separated the two germline ends. CDR1 and CDR2 (germline): LNHDA, SQIVND (reference sequence). The CDR3 is made up of 13 amino acids. The CDR3 loop is CASTRLQTDTQYF. CDR3 in DNA: TGTGCCAGTACCCGATTACAGACAGATACGCAGTATTTT.

The CDR3 coding sequence is TGTGCCAGCAGCCGAGTCGGGATAAAGACCGGGGAGCTGTTTTTT. Its protein is CASSRVGIKTGELFF. The gene calls are TRBV5-6 and TRBJ2-2; a possible D gene is TRBD2 (5 bases). The germline gives CDR1 SGHDT, CDR2 YYEEEE. The V gene lost 4 bases and the J gene lost 5 bases, with 15 bases spanning the gap. CDR3 length: 15 residues.

This clone was seen a handful of times. The chain carries TRBV28 and TRBJ1-1, with a possible D match to TRBD1 (6 bases). Trimming removed 4 bases from V and 5 bases from J, with 14 bases in between. The CDR3 sequence is 14 residues long. Germline V lookup: CDR1 MDHEN, CDR2 SYDVKM. The CDR3 loop reads CASSSTGPWTEAFF. In DNA, the CDR3 is TGTGCCAGCAGTTCAACAGGGCCGTGGACTGAAGCTTTCTTT.

The chain employs TRBV10-3 and TRBJ2-7; the D gene is possibly TRBD1 (5 bases). This CDR3 has 13 amino acids. From germline, CDR1 is ENHRY and CDR2 SYGVKD. V was shortened by 3 bases and J by 5 bases, with 11 bases between the two germline ends. CDR3 protein: CAISEARVDEQYF. The CDR3 DNA follows: TGTGCCATCAGTGAAGCCAGGGTGGACGAGCAGTACTTC.

The genes are TRBV27 and TRBJ2-1, with 14 bases that match TRBD2. Germline CDR1 reads MNHEY; CDR2 reads SMNVEV (reference sequence). The ends lost 5 bases at V and 10 bases at J; junction bases unmatched: 19. The CDR3 runs to 19 residues. This CDR3 is CASSPDRKTGLAGVVEQFF. Written as DNA, the CDR3 is TGTGCCAGCAGTCCAGACAGGAAAACGGGACTAGCGGGAGTAGTCGAGCAGTTCTTC.

The chain carries TRBV5-6 and TRBJ2-7; the D gene is possibly TRBD1 (6 bases). CDR3 length: 13 amino acids. Germline lookup yields CDR1 SGHDT and CDR2 YYEEEE. V lost 2 bases to trimming and J lost 5 bases, with 11 bases between them. This chain's CDR3 is CASSLNRVHEQYF. The CDR3 nucleotides read TGTGCCAGCAGCTTAAACAGGGTCCACGAGCAGTACTTC.

The chain joins TRBV18 to TRBJ1-5; TRBD1 matches 11 bases. Germline trimming cut 3 bases from V and 8 bases from J; bases unmatched to any gene: 9. In germline, CDR1 is KGHSH, CDR2 LQKENI. The CDR3 sequence is 16 residues long. Here the CDR3 reads CASSPEYGQGAEPQHF. For the CDR3, the DNA is TGTGCCAGCTCACCGGAATACGGACAGGGGGCCGAGCCCCAGCATTTT.